One and the same sample provided the 25 T cell receptor beta chains below, sequenced in a study of tumor and adjacent non-tumor tissue in lung cancer. Three rounds of nested PCR, following a modified ARM-PCR protocol, produced the TCRbeta library. Each CDR3 protein is one row after TCRdb ran MiXCR on the multiplex PCR reads. The repertoire holds approximately 86,000 distinct CDR3 sequences, with 72% as singletons. RNA was extracted from bulk tissue without any cell sorting. The specimen sequenced was lung tumor tissue. Receptors were obtained from a woman between 40 and 55 years old with non-small cell lung cancer.

The chain couples TRBV11-3 to TRBJ1-1; no reliable D call. The V and J ends lost 8 bases and 4 bases respectively, with 20 bases between them. Germline lookup yields CDR1 SGHNT and CDR2 YENEEA. The CDR3 consists of 15 residues. As DNA, the CDR3 is TGTGCCAGCGAATGGTCGGGTAACGGAAGCACTGAAGCTTTCTTT. Its translation is CASEWSGNGSTEAFF. Supplemented by reference TRBV11-3 and TRBJ1-1, the full variable domain reads EAGVVQSPRYKIIEKKQPVAFWCNPISGHNTLYWYLQNLGQGPELLIRYENEEAVDDSQLPKDRFSAERLKGVDSTLKIQPAELGDSAVYLCASEWSGNGSTEAFFGQGTRLTVV.

Comment on this clonotype: The CDR3 carries no conserved terminal phenylalanine or tryptophan, so it likely arises from a read error. The rearrangement links TRBV28 to TRBJ1-2; no clear D. Trimming shortened V by 8 bases and J by 11 bases, and 6 bases separated the two germline ends. The germline V gene encodes CDR1 MDHEN and CDR2 SYDVKM. The CDR3 is made up of 8 amino acids. The CDR3 is CASRRYTI. The CDR3 DNA reads TGTGCCAGCCGGCGTTACACCATC.

V is TRBV5-6 and J is TRBJ1-6; D perhaps matches TRBD1 (5 bases). The CDR3 is 15 residues long. CDR1 is SGHDT, CDR2 YYEEEE, per germline. The CDR3 sequence is CANSSRGTQGSPLHF. The CDR3 bases are TGTGCTAACAGCTCAAGGGGCACTCAGGGTTCACCCCTCCACTTT.

A note on this clonotype: An end of the junction does not agree with germline; a read error may underlie this. The rearrangement uses TRBV11-2 and TRBJ2-1; D is possibly TRBD2 (6 bases). In germline, CDR1 is SGHAT, CDR2 FQNNGV. CDR3 size: 14 residues. The CDR3 sequence: CAISWSSGSNEQFF. As DNA, the CDR3 is TGTGCCATCAGCTGGAGTAGCGGAAGCAATGAGCAGTTCTTC.

Comment on this clonotype: A junction end diverges from the germline sequence, so it may reflect a read error. CDR3 in amino acids: CTSSFTGSDNPPLHF. Written as DNA, the CDR3 is TGCACCAGCAGCTTTACGGGAAGCGATAATCCACCCCTCCACTTT. This chain joins TRBV5-1 and TRBJ1-6; D gene ambiguous. The germline CDR1 and CDR2 sequences are SGHRS and YFSETQ. The CDR3 covers 15 residues. Full variable domain (remainder filled in from reference TRBV5-1 and TRBJ1-6): KAGVTQTPRYLIKTRGQQVTLSCSPISGHRSVSWYQQTPGQGLQFLFEYFSETQRNKGNFPGRFSGRQFSNSRSEMNVSTLELGDSALYLCTSSFTGSDNPPLHFGNGTRLTVT.

Only one count was recorded for this clonotype. As the CDR3 is not closed by the conserved phenylalanine or tryptophan, this likely results from a read error. The V and J genes are TRBV29-1 and TRBJ2-6; 10 bases line up with TRBD1. CDR1 SQVTM and CDR2 ANQGSEA come from the germline V gene. V shed 5 bases, J shed 7 bases, and the junction held 8 bases outside the gene matches. There are 15 residues in the CDR3. The CDR3 nucleotides read TGCAGCGTTTCGACAGGGGGCTTTGGTGCCAACGTCCTGACTTTA. As protein: CSVSTGGFGANVLTL.

The chain uses TRBV6-5 and TRBJ2-1; TRBD2 is a possible D gene (5 bases). CDR3 size: 14 residues. V was cut by 6 bases and J by 9 bases, with 18 bases left in between. Germline CDR1 reads MNHEY; CDR2 reads SVGAGI. CDR3 loop: CASSISGTAGEQFF. CDR3 nucleotides: TGTGCCAGCAGCATATCTGGAACGGCGGGTGAGCAGTTCTTC.

Note on this clonotype: Its ends do not fully match the called genes, so a read error is possible. This rearrangement joins TRBV5-6 to TRBJ1-4; tentatively, D is TRBD1 (5 bases). This CDR3 spans 12 amino acids. Germline V gene data show CDR1 as SGHDT and CDR2 as YYEEEE. The CDR3, as DNA: TGCGCCAGCGGCGAGAGAGAGATAGGGGTCCATTTT. Protein: CASGEREIGVHF. The entire variable domain, with the rest obtained from reference TRBV5-6 and TRBJ1-4, is as follows: DAGVTQSPTHLIKTRGQQVTLRCSPKSGHDTVSWYQQALGQGPQFIFQYYEEEERQRGNFPDRFSGHQFPNYSSELNVNALLLGDSALYLCASGEREIGVHFGSGTQLSVL.

This clonotype was counted between two and nine times. A much larger clone is a single base away; this may be a read error. V and J are TRBV6-5 and TRBJ1-1; the match to TRBD1 covers 8 bases. The CDR3 is 13 amino acids. Germline V gives CDR1 MNHEY, CDR2 SVGAGI. The CDR3 DNA sequence: TGTACCAGCAGTTGGGACAGGTTGAATGAAGCTTTCTTT. As protein: CTSSWDRLNEAFF.

The genes are TRBV11-2 and TRBJ2-2, with unresolved D. CDR1 is SGHAT and CDR2 is FQNNGV in the germline V gene. The CDR3 consists of 11 residues. Trimming cost V 5 bases and J 8 bases, with 6 bases left between them. In DNA form, the CDR3 reads TGTGCCAGCAGCCTCGATGGGGAGCTGTTTTTT. This translates into CASSLDGELFF.

The sample holds many counts of this clonotype. The chain uses TRBV6-6 and TRBJ2-7, with 11 bases lining up with TRBD2. The trim removed 2 bases at V and 7 bases at J, leaving 10 bases unmatched. The CDR3 totals 16 residues. Germline CDR1 MNHNY, CDR2 SVGAGI (reference sequence). In nucleotides, the CDR3 is TGTGCCAGCAGTTACACATTAGCGGGAGGGGCTGAGGAGCAGTACTTC. Amino acids: CASSYTLAGGAEEQYF.

A note on this clonotype: A read error may produce the germline difference seen at one junction end. The chain has TRBV24-1 and TRBJ2-5, with TRBD2 identical over 7 bases. Germline V CDR1 and CDR2: KGHDR, SFDVKD. There are 13 residues in the CDR3. The CDR3 sequence: CVTSDGGSDTQYF. As DNA, the CDR3 is TGTGTCACCAGTGACGGGGGGTCAGATACCCAGTACTTC.

V is TRBV29-1 and J is TRBJ2-7; 8 bases line up with TRBD1. From germline, CDR1 is SQVTM and CDR2 ANQGSEA. CDR3 length: 12 residues. In DNA, the CDR3 is TGCAGAGTATCGACAGGGGTCGGCGAGCAGTACTTC. It encodes CRVSTGVGEQYF.

V is TRBV6-1 and J is TRBJ2-7; TRBD2 agrees at 9 bases. The V gene end was trimmed by 9 bases and the J gene end by 3 bases; junction bases not matched to a gene: 15. CDR3 length equals 16 residues. Germline CDR1 MNHNS, CDR2 SASEGT. The CDR3 DNA reads as TGTGCCAGGAATGAGGAGGTAGCGGGGGCCTTCTACGAGCAGTACTTC. This codes for CARNEEVAGAFYEQYF.

The V gene is TRBV12-3 or TRBV12-4, the J gene TRBJ1-5; D is unresolved. V lost 9 bases and J lost 7, with 16 bases in between. This CDR3 has 13 residues. DNA of the CDR3: TGTGCCAGGAGCTACAGAGGTGAACAGCCCCAGCATTTT. Amino acid sequence: CARSYRGEQPQHF.

As for this clonotype: A read error may produce the germline difference seen at one junction end. The rearrangement links TRBV12-3 or TRBV12-4 to TRBJ1-5, with a possible D match to TRBD1 (5 bases). The CDR3 is made up of 17 amino acids. The DNA of the CDR3 is TGTGCCAGCAGTTCGGAATTCAAGGAAGGGGAACATCAGCCCCAACATTTT. Translated: CASSSEFKEGEHQPQHF.

With respect to this clonotype: The junction differs from germline at one of its ends, possibly a read error. The V and J genes are TRBV6-1 and TRBJ2-5; the D gene is possibly TRBD2 (6 bases). Germline CDR1 reads MNHNS; CDR2 reads SASEGT. The length of the CDR3 is 12 residues. Here the CDR3 reads CATPYTGETRYF. CDR3 DNA: TGTGCCACCCCGTACACGGGAGAGACCCGGTACTTC.

Worth noting for this clonotype: One base away lies a much larger clone, so this may be a sequencing read error. The chain recombines TRBV30 with TRBJ1-1, with TRBD1 matching over 7 bases. CDR1 and CDR2 from the germline V gene are GTSNPN and SVGIG (reference sequence). The CDR3 has 15 amino acids. Here the CDR3 DNA reads TGTGCCTGGGCCAGGGGGTTCTCAATGAACACTGAAGCTATCTTT. Residues: CAWARGFSMNTEAIF.

This chain connects TRBV6-5 to TRBJ1-2; tentatively, D is TRBD1 (6 bases). Germline V gives CDR1 MNHEY, CDR2 SVGAGI. Trimming shortened V by 10 bases and J by 8 bases, and 23 bases separated the two germline ends. This CDR3 region has 14 residues. The CDR3 DNA reads as TGTGCCAACAACCGCCCCGGGTTTGGGGGCGGCTACACCTTC. Encoded protein: CANNRPGFGGGYTF.

The chain joins TRBV6-6 to TRBJ2-3, with no clear D. Germline loops: CDR1 MNHNY, CDR2 SVGAGI (reference sequence). The CDR3 totals 13 residues. V lost 7 bases and J 3 bases, leaving 11 bases between the germline ends. The CDR3 region is CASTGRNTDTQYF. DNA of the CDR3: TGTGCCAGCACGGGTAGGAATACAGATACGCAGTATTTT.

The J gene is TRBJ2-5, the V gene TRBV4-1; D assignment may be TRBD1 or TRBD2 (5 bases each). CDR3 length: 15 residues. V was trimmed by 7 bases and J by 4 bases, leaving 19 bases between them. The germline V gene has CDR1 MGHRA and CDR2 YSYEKL. CDR3 residues: CASNLGLGTRETQYF. CDR3 sequence (DNA): TGCGCCAGCAACCTGGGGCTGGGGACCAGAGAGACCCAGTACTTC.

Worth noting for this clonotype: A read error is possible here, since a much larger clone lies one base away. This sequence joins TRBV5-5 and TRBJ2-7, with D possibly being TRBD1 (5 bases). The germline gives CDR1 SGHKS, CDR2 YYEKEE (reference sequence). V gave up 1 base and J gave up 2 bases, with 16 bases separating them. CDR3 length: 16 residues. The CDR3 loop is CASSLTVGAGTYEQYF. As DNA, the CDR3 is TGTGCCAGCAGCTTGACAGTTGGGGCAGGGACCTACGAGCAGTACTTC.

This clonotype has just one count. The CDR3 carries no conserved terminal phenylalanine or tryptophan, so it likely arises from a read error. The rearrangement uses TRBV5-6 and TRBJ1-6, with a possible D match to TRBD1 (6 bases). The V gene lost 3 bases and the J gene lost 9 bases, with 16 bases spanning the gap. CDR3 size: 15 residues. Germline values: CDR1 SGHDT, CDR2 YYEEEE. CDR3: CASSSRDTQGSPLHI. The CDR3 bases are TGTGCCAGCAGCTCAAGAGACACACAGGGTTCACCCCTCCACATT.

The table lists this clonotype with a few counts. This sequence joins TRBV7-3 and TRBJ1-1; no reliable D call. Trimming took 1 base from V and 2 from J, leaving 5 bases between them. Germline V gives CDR1 SGHTA, CDR2 FQGTGA. The CDR3 is made up of 13 amino acids. Here the CDR3 reads CASSLKENTEAFF. The DNA for the CDR3 is TGTGCCAGCAGCTTAAAAGAAAACACTGAAGCTTTCTTT.

The count of this clonotype is one. One junction end disagrees with the germline gene, perhaps due to a read error. The rearrangement uses TRBV6-5 and TRBJ2-3; D is perhaps TRBD1 or TRBD2 (6 bases each). CDR1 and CDR2 from the germline V gene are MNHEY and SVGAGI. The CDR3 spans 15 residues. The CDR3 sequence: CTSSHRPGAEDTQYF. For the CDR3, the DNA is TGTACCAGCAGTCACCGGCCGGGGGCAGAAGATACGCAGTATTTT.